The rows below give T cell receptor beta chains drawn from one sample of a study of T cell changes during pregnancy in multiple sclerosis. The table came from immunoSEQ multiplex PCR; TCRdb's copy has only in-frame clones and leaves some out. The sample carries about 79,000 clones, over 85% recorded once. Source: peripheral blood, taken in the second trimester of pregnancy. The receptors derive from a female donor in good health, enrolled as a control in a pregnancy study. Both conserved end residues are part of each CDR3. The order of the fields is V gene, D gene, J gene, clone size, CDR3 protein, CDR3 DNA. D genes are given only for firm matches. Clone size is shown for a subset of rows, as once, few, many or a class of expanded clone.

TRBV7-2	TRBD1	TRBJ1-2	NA	CASSALLGTGEHGYTF	TGTGCCAGCAGCGCATTACTCGGGACAGGGGAGCACGGCTACACCTTC
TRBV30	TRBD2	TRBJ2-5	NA	CAWSVLLAGRETQYF	TGTGCCTGGAGTGTACTGCTAGCGGGGCGGGAGACCCAGTACTTC
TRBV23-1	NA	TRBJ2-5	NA	CASSQSRGCETQYF	TGCGCCAGCAGTCAATCGCGGGGTTGTGAGACCCAGTACTTC
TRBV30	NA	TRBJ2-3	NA	CAWSIPRGDLNTDTQYF	TGTGCCTGGAGTATTCCAAGAGGGGACTTAAACACAGATACGCAGTATTTT
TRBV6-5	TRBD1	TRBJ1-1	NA	CASTGQVNTEAFF	TGTGCCAGCACCGGACAGGTGAACACTGAAGCTTTCTTT
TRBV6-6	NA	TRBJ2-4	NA	CASSFSTSTYF	TGTGCCAGCAGTTTCTCGACTAGTACGTACTTC
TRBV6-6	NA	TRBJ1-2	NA	CASSSGDYGYTF	TGTGCCAGCAGTTCAGGGGACTATGGCTACACCTTC
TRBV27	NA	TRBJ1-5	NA	CASSLSGGNQPQHF	TGTGCCAGCAGTTTATCAGGGGGCAATCAGCCCCAGCATTTT
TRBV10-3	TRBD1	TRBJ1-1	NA	CAINRQGMGNTEAFF	TGTGCCATCAACAGACAGGGAATGGGGAACACTGAAGCTTTCTTT
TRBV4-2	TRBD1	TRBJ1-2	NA	CASSQDRTGGLSGYTF	TGTGCCAGCAGCCAAGATCGGACAGGGGGCCTCTCTGGCTACACCTTC
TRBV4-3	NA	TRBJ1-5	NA	CASSLNNQPQHF	TGCGCCAGCAGCCTAAACAATCAGCCCCAGCATTTT
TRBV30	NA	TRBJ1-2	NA	CAWRDNPNYGYTF	TGTGCCTGGAGGGACAACCCTAACTATGGCTACACCTTC
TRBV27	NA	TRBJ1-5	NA	CASSLQGHQPQHF	TGTGCCAGCAGTTTACAGGGGCATCAGCCCCAGCATTTT
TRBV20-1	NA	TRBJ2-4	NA	CSAEGLLQYF	TGCAGTGCTGAAGGACTGCTACAGTACTTC
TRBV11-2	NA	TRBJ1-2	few	CASVKGDTYGYTF	TGTGCCAGCGTGAAAGGGGATACCTATGGCTACACCTTC
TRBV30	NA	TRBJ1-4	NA	CAWTASPAGEKLFF	TGTGCCTGGACTGCCAGCCCGGCGGGTGAAAAACTGTTTTTT
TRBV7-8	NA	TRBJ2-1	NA	CASSLGTSYNEQFF	TGTGCCAGCAGCCTGGGGACATCGTACAATGAGCAGTTCTTC
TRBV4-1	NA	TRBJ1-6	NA	CASSQGRSSNSPLHF	TGCGCCAGCAGCCAAGGACGGAGTTCGAATTCACCCCTCCACTTT
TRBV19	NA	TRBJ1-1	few	CASSGVDRKAFF	TGTGCCAGTAGTGGGGTGGACAGAAAAGCTTTCTTT
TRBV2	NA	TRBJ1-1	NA	CASSRGRASEAFF	TGTGCCAGCAGTAGGGGCAGGGCTTCTGAAGCTTTCTTT
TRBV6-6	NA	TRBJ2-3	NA	CASSGLRSTDTQYF	TGTGCCAGCAGTGGTCTGCGGAGCACAGATACGCAGTATTTT
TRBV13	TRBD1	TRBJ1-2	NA	CASSRVAEGGRYGYTF	TGTGCCAGCAGCCGAGTGGCAGAAGGGGGCCGCTATGGCTACACCTTC
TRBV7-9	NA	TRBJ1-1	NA	CASSLGQMNTEAFF	TGTGCCAGCAGCTTAGGACAGATGAACACTGAAGCTTTCTTT
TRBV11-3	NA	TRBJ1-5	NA	CASSLAKFGDLYSNQPQHF	TGTGCCAGCAGCTTAGCGAAGTTCGGGGATCTTTATAGCAATCAGCCCCAGCATTTT
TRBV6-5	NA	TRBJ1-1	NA	CASSSGTPNTEAFF	TGTGCCAGCAGCTCCGGGACACCGAACACTGAAGCTTTCTTT
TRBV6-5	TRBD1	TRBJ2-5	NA	CASSTGTGQETQYF	TGTGCCAGCAGTACCGGGACAGGCCAAGAGACCCAGTACTTC
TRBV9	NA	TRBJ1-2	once	CASSRDSGYTF	TGTGCCAGCAGCAGGGACTCTGGCTACACCTTC
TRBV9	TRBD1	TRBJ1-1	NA	CASSSAGGWGTEAFF	TGTGCCAGCAGCTCAGCAGGGGGCTGGGGCACTGAAGCTTTCTTT
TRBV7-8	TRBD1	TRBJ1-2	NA	CASSLAGQYYGYTF	TGTGCCAGCAGCTTAGCGGGACAGTACTATGGCTACACCTTC
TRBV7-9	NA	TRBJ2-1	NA	CASSIPGSWQFF	TGTGCCAGCAGCATACCCGGGAGTTGGCAGTTCTTC
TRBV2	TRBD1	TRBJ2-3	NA	CASSEYVRGTVATDTQYF	TGTGCCAGCAGTGAGTATGTAAGGGGGACAGTAGCCACAGATACGCAGTATTTT
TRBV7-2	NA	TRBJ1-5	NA	CASSVGRDQPQHF	TGTGCCAGCAGTGTAGGGCGGGATCAGCCCCAGCATTTT
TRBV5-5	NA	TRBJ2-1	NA	CASSLFEGSAQYNEQFF	TGTGCCAGCAGCTTATTTGAGGGATCGGCCCAATACAATGAGCAGTTCTTC
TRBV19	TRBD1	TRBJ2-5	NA	CASSPGGTQYF	TGTGCCAGTAGCCCAGGGGGGACCCAGTACTTC
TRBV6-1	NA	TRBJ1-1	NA	CASSDPVRYPLEAFF	TGTGCCAGCAGTGACCCGGTGAGGTACCCCCTTGAAGCTTTCTTT
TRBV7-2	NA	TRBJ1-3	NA	CASSPTTESSGNTIYF	TGTGCCAGCAGCCCAACGACAGAATCCTCTGGAAACACCATATATTTT
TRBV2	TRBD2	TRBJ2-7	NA	CASDSGRAGGSYEQYF	TGTGCCAGCGATAGTGGAAGGGCGGGGGGGTCTTACGAGCAGTACTTC
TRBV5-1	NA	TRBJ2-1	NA	CASSSANPGNEQFF	TGCGCCAGCAGCTCCGCGAATCCCGGGAATGAGCAGTTCTTC
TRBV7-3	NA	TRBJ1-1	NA	CASSPTGNMNTEAFF	TGTGCCAGCAGCCCGACGGGAAACATGAACACTGAAGCTTTCTTT